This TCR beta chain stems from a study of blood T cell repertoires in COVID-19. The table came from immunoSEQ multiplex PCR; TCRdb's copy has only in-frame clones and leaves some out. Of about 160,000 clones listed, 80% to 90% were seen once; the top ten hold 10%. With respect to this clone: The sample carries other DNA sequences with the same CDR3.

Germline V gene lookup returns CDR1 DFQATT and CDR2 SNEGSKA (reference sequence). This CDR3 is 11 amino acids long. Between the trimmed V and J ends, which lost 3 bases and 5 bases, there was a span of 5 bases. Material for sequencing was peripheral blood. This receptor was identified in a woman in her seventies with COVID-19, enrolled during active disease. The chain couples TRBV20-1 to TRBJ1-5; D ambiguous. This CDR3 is CSASPDQPQHF. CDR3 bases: TGCAGTGCTAGTCCGGATCAGCCCCAGCATTTT.